One sample yielded the 13 T cell receptor beta chains listed below, sequenced in a study of blood T cell repertoires in COVID-19. Profiled with immunoSEQ multiplex PCR; TCRdb holds only in-frame clones, not every one. The table lists some 320,000 clones, over 85% of them singletons. The specimen sequenced was PBMCs or T cells enriched from blood (not recorded which). Every receptor here comes from a woman aged 45-65 years who had been exposed to COVID-19.

For this clone: The junction departs from the called germline gene at one end, perhaps through a read error. The genes are TRBV6-1 and TRBJ1-6; no clear D. Germline CDR1 MNHNS, CDR2 SASEGT. The CDR3 loop spans 16 amino acids. CDR3 nucleotides: TGTGCCAGCAGTGCCGAATTTAGCTCCTATAATTCACCCCCCCACTTT. Its translation is CASSAEFSSYNSPPHF.

The chain recombines TRBV5-1 with TRBJ2-1; tentatively, D is TRBD2 (5 bases). Looked up from germline, CDR1 is SGHRS and CDR2 is YFSETQ. V lost 6 bases to trimming and J lost 7 bases, with 20 bases between them. This CDR3 comprises 15 residues. The CDR3 loop is CASNAGRQRANEQFF. The DNA of the CDR3 is TGCGCCAGCAACGCGGGCCGTCAAAGGGCAAATGAGCAGTTCTTC.

The rearrangement uses TRBV4-1 and TRBJ2-1; 8 nucleotides match TRBD1. The CDR3 sequence is 17 residues long. Germline CDR1 and CDR2: MGHRA and YSYEKL. V dropped 0 bases and J dropped 8; count of bases not matched to a gene: 12. CDR3 loop: CASSQDQTGANVYEQFF. The CDR3 DNA follows: TGCGCCAGCAGCCAAGACCAGACAGGGGCGAATGTCTATGAGCAGTTCTTC.

In nucleotides, the CDR3 is TGTGCCCACGCCTCAGACCAAGAGACCCAGTACTTC. Translating it yields CAHASDQETQYF. This chain links TRBV10-3 with TRBJ2-5; D gene ambiguous. Trimming pared 11 bases from V and 0 bases from J, leaving 10 bases between. Germline CDR1 reads ENHRY; CDR2 reads SYGVKD. The CDR3 runs 12 residues.

The chain uses TRBV10-3 and TRBJ1-4; D remains ambiguous. Trimming cost V 3 bases and J 0 bases, with 8 bases left between them. Germline CDR1 ENHRY, CDR2 SYGVKD. The CDR3 contains 15 residues. The DNA for the CDR3 is TGTGCCATCAGTGAAGACACCGCAACTAATGAAAAACTGTTTTTT. Encoded protein: CAISEDTATNEKLFF.

This clone appeared a single time. In DNA form, the CDR3 reads TGTGCCAGTAGTATAGGACGCGACGGGACCTACGAGCAGTACTTC. Its protein product is CASSIGRDGTYEQYF. The rearrangement links TRBV19 to TRBJ2-7, with D possibly matching TRBD2 (5 bases). The CDR3 covers 15 residues. V was cut by 1 base and J by 2 bases, with 12 bases left in between. Germline CDR1 and CDR2: LNHDA and SQIVND (reference sequence).

The J gene is TRBJ1-5, the V gene TRBV15; D may be TRBD1 (6 bases). In germline, CDR1 is LNHNV, CDR2 YYDKDF (reference sequence). Trimming took off 1 base at V and 2 bases at J, with 6 bases between the two ends. This CDR3 spans 14 amino acids. Here the CDR3 reads CATSRGTGNQPQHF. The CDR3 nucleotides are TGTGCCACCAGCAGAGGGACAGGCAATCAGCCCCAGCATTTT.

The chain joins TRBV27 to TRBJ2-1; weak D call: TRBD2 (5 bases). Per germline, CDR1 MNHEY and CDR2 SMNVEV (reference sequence). Deletions cut 10 bases from V and 0 bases from J, with 16 bases between. The CDR3 contains 15 residues. The CDR3: CATRGNRISYNEQFF. DNA for the CDR3: TGTGCCACTCGGGGTAACAGAATCTCCTACAATGAGCAGTTCTTC.

This clone was observed once. This chain links TRBV5-1 with TRBJ2-2; D may be TRBD1 (6 bases). CDR1 is SGHRS and CDR2 is YFSETQ in the germline V gene. The CDR3 runs to 17 residues. V lost 4 bases, J lost 2 bases, and 18 bases lay in between. CDR3 sequence reads: CASSLQTGTANTGELFF. DNA for the CDR3: TGCGCCAGCAGCCTTCAGACAGGTACAGCAAACACCGGGGAGCTGTTTTTT. The variable domain in full, completed from reference TRBV5-1 and TRBJ2-2, reads KAGVTQTPRYLIKTRGQQVTLSCSPISGHRSVSWYQQTPGQGLQFLFEYFSETQRNKGNFPGRFSGRQFSNSRSEMNVSTLELGDSALYLCASSLQTGTANTGELFFGEGSRLTVL.

The J gene is TRBJ1-1, the V gene TRBV18; D possibly corresponds to TRBD1 (5 bases). Trimming left V 3 bases short and J 5 bases short, with 13 bases between. Germline lookup yields CDR1 KGHSH and CDR2 LQKENI. This CDR3 contains 14 residues. The CDR3: CASSPQGVYTEAFF. Here the CDR3 DNA reads TGTGCCAGCTCACCCCAGGGTGTTTATACTGAAGCTTTCTTT.

This chain uses TRBV9 with TRBJ2-1; TRBD1 agrees at 11 bases. The V gene end was trimmed by 0 bases and the J gene end by 4 bases; junction bases not matched to a gene: 6. The CDR3 totals 17 residues. Germline V gives CDR1 SGDLS, CDR2 YYNGEE. CDR3 amino acids: CASSVDPGQGVYNEQFF. The DNA for the CDR3 is TGTGCCAGCAGCGTAGATCCGGGACAGGGGGTTTACAATGAGCAGTTCTTC.

This clone was counted a few times. CDR3 sequence: CATQVAKQPQHF. CDR3 in DNA: TGTGCCACACAGGTTGCGAAACAGCCCCAGCATTTT. This chain joins TRBV6-5 and TRBJ1-5; maybe TRBD1 (5 bases). The length of the CDR3 is 12 residues. The V end lost 10 bases, the J end lost 7 bases, and 14 bases lay between the germline ends. CDR1 is MNHEY, CDR2 SVGAGI, per germline.

The gene calls are TRBV5-5 and TRBJ1-2; D possibly corresponds to TRBD1 (6 bases). The CDR3 covers 15 residues. Germline CDR1 reads SGHKS; CDR2 reads YYEKEE (reference sequence). With 3 bases removed from V and 4 bases from J, the gap between germline ends came to 16 bases. CDR3 in DNA: TGTGCCAGCAGCTCAGCCCAGGGGATAACCTATGGCTACACCTTC. This codes for CASSSAQGITYGYTF. The whole variable domain, remainder taken from reference TRBV5-5 and TRBJ1-2, is DAGVTQSPTHLIKTRGQQVTLRCSPISGHKSVSWYQQVLGQGPQFIFQYYEKEERGRGNFPDRFSARQFPNYSSELNVNALLLGDSALYLCASSSAQGITYGYTFGSGTRLTVV.